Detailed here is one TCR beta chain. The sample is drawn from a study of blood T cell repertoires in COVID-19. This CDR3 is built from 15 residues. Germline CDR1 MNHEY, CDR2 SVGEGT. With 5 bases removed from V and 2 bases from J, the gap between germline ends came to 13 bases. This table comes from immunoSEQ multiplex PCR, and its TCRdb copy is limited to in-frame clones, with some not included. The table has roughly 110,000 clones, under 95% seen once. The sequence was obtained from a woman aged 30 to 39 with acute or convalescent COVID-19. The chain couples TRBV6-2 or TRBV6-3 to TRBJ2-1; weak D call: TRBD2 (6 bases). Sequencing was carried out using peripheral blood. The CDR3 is CASSTGGVAYNEQFF. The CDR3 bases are TGTGCCAGCAGTACAGGCGGGGTGGCCTACAATGAGCAGTTCTTC.